A selection of T cell receptor beta chains follows, all from one sample in a study of post-analysis software for immune sequencing data. From the PCR reads, TCRdb called clonotypes with MiXCR, one entry per CDR3 protein. In the table there are 650,000 to 850,000 distinct CDR3 sequences, roughly 50% of which are singletons. The sequenced material came from blood. All receptors derive from a girl under 18 with multiple sclerosis. Each CDR3 is given with its conserved first and last residue. A D gene is named only where the DNA matches it firmly. Size tells how often a clone was seen (once, few, many) or the class of an expanded clone, and some rows leave it out.

TGTGCCAGCAGTGTGCCAGCGGGAAATCCCCAAGAGACCCAGTACTTC,CASSVPAGNPQETQYF,16,TRBV6-4,TRBJ2-5,.,TRBD2
TGTGCCAGCAGTTTATGGGCTACCGAGCAGTACTTC,CASSLWATEQYF,12,TRBV28,TRBJ2-7,.,.
TGCAGTGCTAGGGAAAGGACAGGGGGGGACTATGGCTACACCTTC,CSARERTGGDYGYTF,15,TRBV20-1,TRBJ1-2,few,TRBD1
TGTGCCAGCAGCCAACTTGGACAGGGGGCCGGAAAACTGTTTTTT,CASSQLGQGAGKLFF,15,TRBV3-1,TRBJ1-4,.,TRBD1
TGTGCCAGCAGCTTAGCCGGGACTACCGAGCAGTTCTTC,CASSLAGTTEQFF,13,TRBV7-9,TRBJ2-1,few,TRBD2
TGCGCCAGCAGCACTAACCAGGGACGACGCGCAGATACGCAGTATTTT,CASSTNQGRRADTQYF,16,TRBV5-1,TRBJ2-3,few,.
TGTGCCAGTAGATCCGGACGGCTAGCTAACTATGGCTACACCTTC,CASRSGRLANYGYTF,15,TRBV19,TRBJ1-2,.,.
TGTGCCAGCAGCCCCCCTGGGGACGCTAATGAGCAGTTCTTC,CASSPPGDANEQFF,14,TRBV6-6,TRBJ2-1,.,.
TGCAGTGCTAGAGAGAGCCCGATACACGGCTATGGCTATACCTTC,CSARESPIHGYGYTF,15,TRBV20-1,TRBJ1-2,.,.
TGTGCCAGCAGCCAATTGGACGGGTTGAGGGGCGAGCAGTACTTC,CASSQLDGLRGEQYF,15,TRBV27,TRBJ2-7,.,.
TGTGCCAGCAGCCCAGGGTTGGGGAGCTATGGCTACACCTTC,CASSPGLGSYGYTF,14,TRBV27,TRBJ1-2,.,.
TGTGCCAGCGGTTACGGGAAAAATCAGCCCCAGCATTTT,CASGYGKNQPQHF,13,TRBV6-2/TRBV6-3,TRBJ1-5,once,.
TGCAGCGCAGGACAGGGGATTATCTGGGATGAGCAGTTCTTC,CSAGQGIIWDEQFF,14,TRBV29-1,TRBJ2-1,.,TRBD1
TGTGCCAGCAGCTTACGACAGGGGATAGAGAGCTCTGGGGCCAACGTCCTGACTTTC,CASSLRQGIESSGANVLTF,19,TRBV7-8,TRBJ2-6,.,TRBD1
TGCAGCGTTGACCGTGGACAAGAGACCCAGTTCTTC,CSVDRGQETQFF,12,TRBV29-1,TRBJ2-1,.,.
TGTGCCAGCAGTCCATACAGGGGAGGGGGCTCTGGGGCCAACGTCCTGACTTTC,CASSPYRGGGSGANVLTF,18,TRBV28,TRBJ2-6,.,.
TGTGCCACCAGCAGAGATCGATGGGTCGAGCAGTACTTC,CATSRDRWVEQYF,13,TRBV15,TRBJ2-7,few,.
TGTGCCAGCAGCCTTTTGCGCAGGTGGGCTACGGAAAACATTCAGTACTTC,CASSLLRRWATENIQYF,17,TRBV5-6,TRBJ2-4,.,.
TGTGCCAGCAGTTACCCGACTAGCGGGATCGATACGCAGTATTTT,CASSYPTSGIDTQYF,15,TRBV6-6,TRBJ2-3,few,TRBD2
TGCAGTGCTAGAGTTCCCGACAGGGCCTCCTACGAGCAGTACTTC,CSARVPDRASYEQYF,15,TRBV20-1,TRBJ2-7,.,TRBD1
TGCAGTGCTCAGTGGACACAGAAGTTGGTGAGCACTGAAGCTTTCTTT,CSAQWTQKLVSTEAFF,16,TRBV20-1,TRBJ1-1,.,.
TGTGCCAGCAGTGATAAGGGCAGACCTCCCTATGGCTACACCTTC,CASSDKGRPPYGYTF,15,TRBV2,TRBJ1-2,.,.
TGTGCCAGCTCACCCGACCAGGGGGGATTCTACGAGCAGTACTTC,CASSPDQGGFYEQYF,15,TRBV18,TRBJ2-7,few,.
TGCAGTGCTAGAGATCCCTACAGAGGTGAGCAGTACTTC,CSARDPYRGEQYF,13,TRBV20-1,TRBJ2-7,.,.
TGTGCCAGCAGCATGAGCGGGAGGGCCATTGAGCAGTTCTTC,CASSMSGRAIEQFF,14,TRBV7-3,TRBJ2-1,.,TRBD2
TGTGCCAGCAGCCAAGCTTTCGACGGGCCCCAAGAGACCCAGTACTTC,CASSQAFDGPQETQYF,16,TRBV4-2,TRBJ2-5,.,.
TGTGCCAGCAGTCCCCTTGGAGGGAGGCGGACCTACGAGCAGTACTTC,CASSPLGGRRTYEQYF,16,TRBV6-2/TRBV6-3,TRBJ2-7,.,.
TGCGCCAGCAGCCCTTTTACCCGGGGCACCGGGGAGCTGTTTTTT,CASSPFTRGTGELFF,15,TRBV5-1,TRBJ2-2,.,.
TGCAGCGGGACGTGGACTATGACTAGCGCGCGGTTCTTC,CSGTWTMTSARFF,13,TRBV29-1,TRBJ2-1,.,TRBD2
TGCAGCGTTGAATGGGCCAACGTCCTGACTTTC,CSVEWANVLTF,11,TRBV29-1,TRBJ2-6,many,.
TGTGCCAGCAGTTTAGTTGGGACAGACCAAGAGACCCAGTACTTC,CASSLVGTDQETQYF,15,TRBV28,TRBJ2-5,few,TRBD1
TGTGCCACCGGCCGGGACAGGGCAGGAGATACGCAGTATTTT,CATGRDRAGDTQYF,14,TRBV24-1,TRBJ2-3,few,TRBD1
TGTGCCAGCAGTCACGACAGGCGGAACACTGAAGCTTTCTTT,CASSHDRRNTEAFF,14,TRBV12-3/TRBV12-4,TRBJ1-1,.,.
TGCAGCGTTACGGGGACCCAATACAATGAGCAGTTCTTC,CSVTGTQYNEQFF,13,TRBV29-1,TRBJ2-1,.,.
TGTGCCAGCCAAACAGCAGCGGGAGAAATCGGGAATGAGCAGTTCTTC,CASQTAAGEIGNEQFF,16,TRBV27,TRBJ2-1,few,TRBD2
TGCGCCAGCAGCTTGAGGCTAGCGGGAGGAGAGGCCTACGAGCAGTACTTC,CASSLRLAGGEAYEQYF,17,TRBV5-1,TRBJ2-7,.,TRBD2
TGTGCCAGCAGTCCCCTCTGGGACACCGGGGAGCTGTTTTTT,CASSPLWDTGELFF,14,TRBV28,TRBJ2-2,.,.
TGTGCCAGCAGCGTAGTGGACACGGCGTCCGAGCAGTACTTC,CASSVVDTASEQYF,14,TRBV9,TRBJ2-7,.,.
TGTGCCAGCAGCTTATGGAGGGGACAGGCGAACACCGGGGAGCTGTTTTTT,CASSLWRGQANTGELFF,17,TRBV7-2,TRBJ2-2,.,TRBD1
TGCAGTGCTAGCCCTAGCGGGTTCCCCTCCTACGAGCAGTACTTC,CSASPSGFPSYEQYF,15,TRBV20-1,TRBJ2-7,.,TRBD2
TGTGCCAGCAGCTCGGGGACTAGCGGGAGGGCCCAGGTAGAGCAGTTCTTC,CASSSGTSGRAQVEQFF,17,TRBV5-6,TRBJ2-1,.,TRBD2
TGTGCCAGCAGGGTGAGACGGGACTACAATGAGCAGTACTTC,CASRVRRDYNEQYF,14,TRBV6-1,TRBJ2-7,.,TRBD2
TGCAGTGCTAGAGGGACCCAGGCTCACACAGATACGCAGTATTTT,CSARGTQAHTDTQYF,15,TRBV20-1,TRBJ2-3,.,.
TGTGCCGTAGTTAGTAGCGGGAGAAGAGAGACCCAGTACTTC,CAVVSSGRRETQYF,14,TRBV12-3/TRBV12-4,TRBJ2-5,.,TRBD2
TGTGCCAGCAGTTACCCCGGGGAGGAGCAGTACTTC,CASSYPGEEQYF,12,TRBV6-2/TRBV6-3,TRBJ2-7,.,.
TGCAGCGTTCGGGGAGCGGGAGCGGATACGCAGTATTTT,CSVRGAGADTQYF,13,TRBV29-1,TRBJ2-3,.,TRBD2
TGTGCCAGCTCACCACGCTCCCAGAGCGGGACTTCAGGGGAAAAACTGTTTTTT,CASSPRSQSGTSGEKLFF,18,TRBV18,TRBJ1-4,.,.
TGTGCCAGCAGCAGGGGCTCCTATAATTCACCCCTCCACTTT,CASSRGSYNSPLHF,14,TRBV12-3/TRBV12-4,TRBJ1-6,once,.
TGTGCCATCAGTGAGTCTGAGCCGACAGCCGCGGGTATCAATGAGCAGTTCTTC,CAISESEPTAAGINEQFF,18,TRBV10-3,TRBJ2-1,.,.
TGTGCCAGCAGTTACTTCAGCGGAACAAGCTCCTACGAGCAGTACTTC,CASSYFSGTSSYEQYF,16,TRBV6-5,TRBJ2-7,few,.
TGTGCCAGCAGTTACTCGATTGAGGGTCTGGTGTCCTACAATGAGCAGTTCTTC,CASSYSIEGLVSYNEQFF,18,TRBV6-2/TRBV6-3,TRBJ2-1,.,.
TGTGCCAGCAGCTTCGGGGAGGAGGACGAGCAGTACTTC,CASSFGEEDEQYF,13,TRBV5-6,TRBJ2-7,many,.
TGTGCCAGCAGTAGGGCAGTTAATTCACCCCTCCACTTT,CASSRAVNSPLHF,13,TRBV27,TRBJ1-6,.,.
TGCGCCAGCAGCCAAGAGGGCGGGAGTCTCTACAATGAGCAGTTCTTC,CASSQEGGSLYNEQFF,16,TRBV4-3,TRBJ2-1,.,TRBD2